The clone carrying this TCR beta chain has a handful of counts. Among the donors, all were healthy bone marrow donors. The data are from a study of cytomegalovirus exposure and HLA in healthy donors. PCR primers comprised 60 Vbeta and 13 Jbeta primers. Assay used: immunoSEQ multiplex PCR; TCRdb lists only in-frame clones, some missing. Among 150,000 to 200,000 clones listed, over 65% were seen once. Trimming removed 1 base at V and 3 bases at J, with 10 bases between. This CDR3 is built from 14 residues. Looked up from germline, CDR1 is SEHNR and CDR2 is FQNEAQ (reference sequence). This clonotype was sampled from a man aged 18 to 30 in good health and CMV-seropositive. Source material: PBMCs. The chain carries TRBV7-9 and TRBJ2-7; D is undetermined. The CDR3 region has the DNA TGTGCCAGCAGCTTAGGGCCCTCAGGCTACGAGCAGTACGTC. Translated, it gives CASSLGPSGYEQYV.